This T cell receptor beta chain was sequenced in a study of regulatory T cells in long-lasting Graves disease. Points from the study as a whole: Persistent disease exhibited a predilection for TRBV28, TRBJ1-2 and TRBJ2-5.

The germline V gene encodes CDR1 SEHNR and CDR2 FQNEAQ (reference sequence). The J segment lost 5 bases and the V segment lost 0 bases, leaving 6 bases of the junction unmatched. This CDR3 has 17 amino acids. Time point here: newly diagnosed GD, antithyroid drugs for less than 3 months. Making the TCR library involved RNA that had been extracted from PBMCs. There are many counts of this clonotype. Its cognate antigen is unknown. Arm-PCR with iRepertoire HTBI primers amplified the CDR3 regions for these TCR beta libraries. Per the original data handling: The samples included 60 to 65 TRBV and over 13 TRBJ segments. TCRdb recomputed calls from the multiplex PCR reads with MiXCR, one row per CDR3 protein. TCRdb's processing, not the study's, gives the V and J calls here. This sample has 550,000 to 700,000 distinct CDR3 sequences; around 16% occur once, and the top ten carry 12%. These data also featured in a second study, about T cells in Graves' hyperthyroidism and ophthalmopathy. This second study notes: Researchers ran a first-round RT-PCR on the TCR CDR3 using the HTBI primer set. Median prediction lead before ophthalmopathy onset was 6.5 months with the model.

This specimen consisted of peripheral blood mononuclear cells (PBMCs), obtained at new diagnosis, from a patient treated with antithyroid drugs. V gene TRBV7-9 combines with J gene TRBJ2-7; 14 bases align to TRBD2. This sequence was found in a man aged 18 to 35 with Graves disease. CDR3 region: CASSLAPGLAGDHEQYF. The CDR3 bases are TGTGCCAGCAGCTTAGCGCCGGGACTAGCGGGAGATCACGAGCAGTACTTC.